The 17 T cell receptor beta chains presented below share a single source sample, sequenced in a study of identical twins. TCRdb re-derived calls from the 5' RACE reads in MiXCR, one entry per CDR3 protein. This repertoire shows roughly 350,000 distinct CDR3 sequences, 9% to 15% found once; its top ten account for approximately 7.9%. This sample was also put to use in a study of yellow fever vaccine responses in identical twins.

Sequenced sample: CD8+ T cells sorted from blood. The receptors were gathered from a woman in her late teens or twenties in good health.

This clonotype was detected only a few times. The genes are TRBV28 and TRBJ1-2; D unclear. This CDR3 region has 13 residues. Germline lookup yields CDR1 MDHEN and CDR2 SYDVKM. The ends were cut back, 6 bases at V and 4 bases at J, with 12 bases in the middle. The CDR3 spells CASRPKSRYGYTF. CDR3 sequence (DNA): TGTGCCAGCAGACCTAAGTCCCGCTATGGCTACACCTTC.

J is TRBJ2-7 and V is TRBV21-1; the table's D call of TRBD1 was not tested on the DNA. TRBV21-1 is listed as a pseudogene. CDR3 length: 15 amino acids. CDR3 sequence: CARSKWDRQPYEQYV. The CDR3, as DNA: TGTGCCAGAAGCAAATGGGACAGGCAACCTTACGAGCAGTACGTC.

This clonotype was seen ten or more times. This chain joins TRBV3-1 and TRBJ2-3; D may be TRBD1 or TRBD2 (5 bases each). From germline, CDR1 is LGHDT and CDR2 YNNKEL (reference sequence). The CDR3 spans 15 residues. Trimming removed 0 bases at V and 1 base at J, with 8 bases between. This CDR3 reads CASSQESGRTDTQYF. CDR3 nucleotides: TGTGCCAGCAGCCAAGAATCGGGACGCACAGATACGCAGTATTTT.

This clonotype was detected many times. The chain joins TRBV29-1 to TRBJ2-1, with D unresolved. Trimming took off 6 bases at V and 0 bases at J, with 3 bases between the two ends. Germline V gene lookup returns CDR1 SQVTM and CDR2 ANQGSEA. There are 11 residues in the CDR3. The CDR3 sequence is CSVPSYNEQFF. In DNA, the CDR3 is TGCAGCGTACCCTCCTACAATGAGCAGTTCTTC.

V usage is TRBV4-1 and J usage is TRBJ1-6; D not certain. The length of the CDR3 is 16 residues. Trimming stripped 4 bases from V and 7 bases from J, with 17 bases between. Germline V CDR1 and CDR2: MGHRA, YSYEKL. CDR3 amino acids: CASSPSPGKLNSPLHF. Written as DNA, the CDR3 is TGCGCCAGCAGCCCATCGCCGGGGAAATTAAATTCACCCCTCCACTTT.

The CDR3 DNA is TGTGCCAGCAGCCAACTAGCGGGTCGCACAGATACGCAGTATTTT. Amino acid sequence: CASSQLAGRTDTQYF. The rearrangement uses TRBV11-3 and TRBJ2-3, with 9 bases that match TRBD2. This CDR3 has 15 amino acids. With 5 bases clipped from V and 1 base from J, the junction kept 4 bases outside the gene matches. The V gene's germline CDR1 is SGHNT and CDR2 YENEEA.

The rearrangement uses TRBV3-1 and TRBJ1-1; D unclear. Trimming cost V 0 bases and J 6 bases, with 11 bases left between them. Germline V gene lookup returns CDR1 LGHDT and CDR2 YNNKEL (reference sequence). The CDR3 consists of 14 residues. The CDR3, as DNA: TGTGCCAGCAGCCAAGATTTGGGTATGGCTGAAGCTTTCTTT. This gives the protein CASSQDLGMAEAFF.

Only a few counts were recorded for this clonotype. V is TRBV21-1 and J is TRBJ2-1; whether TRBD2, the table's D call, matches the DNA was not checked. TRBV21-1 is shown as a pseudogene. The CDR3 runs to 17 residues. The CDR3, as DNA: TGTGCCAGCAGCCCCCCCGTGGAGCGGGAGTTAGACAATGAGCAGTTCTTC. Protein product: CASSPPVERELDNEQFF.

This clonotype has only a few counts. The chain links TRBV5-6 to TRBJ2-1; the match to TRBD2 covers 7 bases. V lost 0 bases to trimming and J lost 2 bases; unmatched junction nucleotides: 5. CDR1 and CDR2 from the germline V gene are SGHDT and YYEEEE. This CDR3 spans 16 amino acids. This CDR3 reads CASSLEAAGTYNEQFF. For the CDR3, the DNA is TGTGCCAGCAGCTTGGAGGCAGCGGGAACCTACAATGAGCAGTTCTTC.

This clonotype was counted at least ten times. The chain combines TRBV12-3 or TRBV12-4 with TRBJ1-1, with D possibly being TRBD1 (5 bases). The CDR3 length is 13 residues. Trimming stripped 4 bases from V and 10 bases from J, with 16 bases between. CDR3: CASSSGVPRVAFF. The CDR3 coding sequence is TGTGCCAGCAGTTCCGGTGTCCCCAGGGTAGCTTTCTTT.

J is TRBJ2-7 and V is TRBV6-5, with a possible D match to TRBD1 (5 bases). This CDR3 has 14 amino acids. Germline-derived CDR1 and CDR2 are MNHEY and SVGAGI. The V gene lost 0 bases and the J gene lost 3 bases, with 9 bases spanning the gap. CDR3 nucleotide sequence: TGTGCCAGCAGTTACTCGGGGCAGAACTACGAGCAGTACTTC. This codes for CASSYSGQNYEQYF.

The genes are TRBV10-2 and TRBJ2-1; D is perhaps TRBD2 (6 bases). From germline, CDR1 is WSHSY and CDR2 SAAADI. V was cut by 6 bases and J by 4 bases, with 13 bases left in between. This CDR3 is 14 amino acids long. The DNA of the CDR3 is TGCGCCAGCAGAGAAGCGGGCGTTTACAATGAGCAGTTCTTC. Its translation is CASREAGVYNEQFF.

Comments on this clonotype: At one boundary the junction diverges from the germline segment, which might be a read error. The rearrangement joins TRBV12-3 or TRBV12-4 to TRBJ2-3, with TRBD2 identical over 14 bases. This CDR3 contains 17 residues. The CDR3 DNA reads TGTGCCAGCACTTTAGGGACTAGCGGGGGACTCACAGATACGCAGTATTTT. This encodes CASTLGTSGGLTDTQYF.

This clonotype occurred a few times. The V call is TRBV5-6, the J call TRBJ1-6; D is ambiguous. CDR1 and CDR2 from the germline V gene are SGHDT and YYEEEE. CDR3 size: 13 residues. Trimming shortened V by 1 base and J by 6 bases, and 5 bases separated the two germline ends. Written as DNA, the CDR3 is TGTGCCAGCAGCTTGTCAGTTAATTCACCCCTCCACTTT. It codes for CASSLSVNSPLHF. The whole variable domain, filled in from reference TRBV5-6 and TRBJ1-6, reads DAGVTQSPTHLIKTRGQQVTLRCSPKSGHDTVSWYQQALGQGPQFIFQYYEEEERQRGNFPDRFSGHQFPNYSSELNVNALLLGDSALYLCASSLSVNSPLHFGNGTRLTVT.

This clonotype was seen at least ten times. The genes are TRBV5-5 and TRBJ2-2, with 13 positions matching TRBD2. Unmatched junction bases numbered 7, after V lost 3 bases and J lost 5 bases. In germline, CDR1 is SGHKS, CDR2 YYEKEE (reference sequence). The CDR3 loop spans 17 amino acids. As DNA, the CDR3 is TGTGCCAGCAGCTCTGGACTAGCGGGAGAAGGGACCGGGGAGCTGTTTTTT. It yields the protein CASSSGLAGEGTGELFF.

This clonotype has only a few counts. The V gene is TRBV12-3 or TRBV12-4, the J gene TRBJ2-1; 9 nucleotides agree with TRBD2. The CDR3 loop spans 17 amino acids. V dropped 6 bases and J dropped 2; count of bases not matched to a gene: 11. As DNA, the CDR3 is TGTGCCAGCAGAACCCGAGCTAGCGGGAACGCCTACAATGAGCAGTTCTTC. Amino acids: CASRTRASGNAYNEQFF.

This clonotype came up a few times. The genes are TRBV11-2 and TRBJ2-3; the match to TRBD2 covers 10 bases. This CDR3 has 16 residues. J was trimmed by 1 base and V by 3 bases; bases with no gene match: 4. The germline V gene has CDR1 SGHAT and CDR2 FQNNGV. The CDR3, as DNA: TGTGCCAGCAGCTTTAGCGGGAGGCCGGGCACAGATACGCAGTATTTT. It encodes CASSFSGRPGTDTQYF.